Listed below are T cell receptor beta chains from one sample, sequenced in a study of chemoradiotherapy in HPV16-positive cancers. The table came from immunoSEQ multiplex PCR; TCRdb's copy has only in-frame clones and leaves some out. In the table there are 20,000 to 25,000 clones, approximately 83% of which are singletons. Here the sequenced sample was blood, taken from a patient who underwent chemoradiotherapy. The receptors come from a human donor with HPV-associated anogenital cancer. Both conserved end residues are part of each CDR3. A D gene is named only where the DNA matches it firmly. For some rows the clone size is stated as once, few or many, or as a class when expanded; others skip it.

cdr3_length | d_call | j_call | clone_size | v_call | cdr3_nt | cdr3_aa
15 | NA | TRBJ1-3 | NA | TRBV30 | TGTGCCTACCTATACCCGGGGCCCTCTGGAAACACCATATATTTT | CAYLYPGPSGNTIYF
17 | NA | TRBJ2-3 | NA | TRBV5-6 | TGTGCCAGCAGCTCTGGAGGTCAGAACCCTATCACAGATACGCAGTATTTT | CASSSGGQNPITDTQYF
11 | NA | TRBJ2-7 | NA | TRBV6-5 | TGTGCCAGCAGTGAGGGGAGGGAGCAGTACTTC | CASSEGREQYF
18 | NA | TRBJ2-1 | few | TRBV7-2 | TGTGCCAGCAGTTGGACATATTCATTTTCCAGCTCCTACAATGAGCAGTTCTTC | CASSWTYSFSSSYNEQFF
15 | NA | TRBJ2-1 | NA | TRBV7-8 | TGTGCCAGCAGCTTCGCCGGGTCCTTCTACAATGAGCAGTTCTTC | CASSFAGSFYNEQFF
14 | NA | TRBJ1-2 | NA | TRBV19 | TGTGCCAGCAATACGCCAGGGTCGGCCTATGGCTACACCTTC | CASNTPGSAYGYTF
16 | TRBD2 | TRBJ2-2 | NA | TRBV19 | TGTGCCAGTAGCGACCTAGCGGACCCGAACACCGGGGAGCTGTTTTTT | CASSDLADPNTGELFF
15 | NA | TRBJ1-1 | NA | TRBV5-6 | TGTGCCAGCAGCCTGGGGAGGCGGGGTAACACTGAAGCTTTCTTT | CASSLGRRGNTEAFF
13 | NA | TRBJ1-2 | NA | TRBV12-5 | TGTGCTAGTGCCTTAGACGGAAACTATGGCTACACCTTC | CASALDGNYGYTF
15 | TRBD1 | TRBJ2-1 | NA | TRBV14 | TGTGCCAGCAGCCAATGGACAGGGCGATACAATGAGCAGTTCTTC | CASSQWTGRYNEQFF
14 | NA | TRBJ1-2 | NA | TRBV29-1 | TGCAGCGTCGCCCAGGACGGTCGGAACTATGGCTACACCTTC | CSVAQDGRNYGYTF
14 | NA | TRBJ2-3 | NA | TRBV6-6 | TGTGCCAGCAGACAGGGCGCAGGAACAGATACGCAGTATTTT | CASRQGAGTDTQYF
16 | NA | TRBJ1-4 | few | TRBV5-1 | TGCGCCAGCAGCCCAGACTTACTGGGGGGTAGTGAAAAACTGTTTTTT | CASSPDLLGGSEKLFF
15 | TRBD1 | TRBJ1-1 | NA | TRBV14 | TGTGCCAGCAGCCCATACAGAACAGGGGGCACTGAAGCTTTCTTT | CASSPYRTGGTEAFF
13 | TRBD1 | TRBJ1-1 | once | TRBV7-6 | TGTGCCAGCAGTACCAGGGGGAGGACTGAAGCTTTCTTT | CASSTRGRTEAFF
15 | NA | TRBJ1-3 | NA | TRBV9 | TGTGCCAGCAGCGGGAGCACTATCTCTGGAAACACCATATATTTT | CASSGSTISGNTIYF
14 | NA | TRBJ1-1 | NA | TRBV2 | TGTGCCAGCAAGTATGGGGACGGGAACACTGAAGCTTTCTTT | CASKYGDGNTEAFF
14 | NA | TRBJ2-3 | NA | TRBV18 | TGTGCCAGCTCACCACCGACTCGAACAGATACGCAGTATTTT | CASSPPTRTDTQYF
15 | NA | TRBJ2-5 | NA | TRBV7-2 | TGTGCCAGCAGCAAATGGGCACTCAACGGAGAGACCCAGTACTTC | CASSKWALNGETQYF
17 | TRBD2 | TRBJ2-1 | NA | TRBV13 | TGTGCCAGCAGCTTAGGGACTAGCGGGAGGAGGGTCCATGAGCAGTTCTTC | CASSLGTSGRRVHEQFF
15 | NA | TRBJ2-2 | NA | TRBV7-2 | TGTGCCAGCACCCCATCTGGGACCAACACCGGGGAGCTGTTTTTT | CASTPSGTNTGELFF
11 | NA | TRBJ2-1 | once | TRBV2 | TGTGCCAGCAGTTTCGTCGAGGAGCAGTTCTTC | CASSFVEEQFF
14 | TRBD2 | TRBJ2-7 | once | TRBV9 | TGTGCCAGCAGCGTAGGGCTAGCGGGCTACGAGCAGTACTTC | CASSVGLAGYEQYF
15 | TRBD1 | TRBJ1-6 | NA | TRBV19 | TGTGCCAGTAAACTCCGGGACAGCGACCCTTCAGCCCTCCACTTT | CASKLRDSDPSALHF
16 | NA | TRBJ1-4 | NA | TRBV10-3 | TGTGCCATCAGTGACCCGGTTGGATCGGCAAGGGAAAAACTGTTTTTT | CAISDPVGSAREKLFF
15 | TRBD2 | TRBJ2-1 | once | TRBV7-2 | TGTGCCAGCAGCTTAGCGGGAGGGCCGGCCAATGAGCAGTTCTTC | CASSLAGGPANEQFF
13 | TRBD2 | TRBJ2-1 | few | TRBV19 | TGTGCCAGTAGTCCCCCGGGGGGAGGTGTGCAGTTCTTC | CASSPPGGGVQFF
15 | NA | TRBJ2-7 | medium-sized | TRBV6-5 | TGTGCCAGCAGTTACGAAAGCCCTGGAAGTTACGAGCAGTACTTC | CASSYESPGSYEQYF
15 | TRBD1 | TRBJ2-2 | NA | TRBV6-4 | TGTGCCAGCAGTGTCACGACAGGGGATGCCGGGGAGCTGTTTTTT | CASSVTTGDAGELFF
15 | TRBD1 | TRBJ1-2 | NA | TRBV27 | TGTGCCAGCAGTCATGGACAGGGGGCGCGTAATGGCTACACCTTC | CASSHGQGARNGYTF
12 | NA | TRBJ1-3 | NA | TRBV30 | TGTGCCTGCACGGGGTATGGAAACACCATATATTTT | CACTGYGNTIYF
12 | NA | TRBJ2-5 | once | TRBV7-7 | TGTGCCAGCAGCTCCAGGGGAGAGACCCAGTACTTC | CASSSRGETQYF
17 | NA | TRBJ1-3 | NA | TRBV4-3 | TGCGCCAGCAGCCAAGATATAGCCAGGGCGGCTGGAAACACCATATATTTT | CASSQDIARAAGNTIYF
13 | NA | TRBJ1-5 | NA | TRBV30 | TGTGCCTGGAGTAGGGATAGCAATCAGCCCCAGCATTTT | CAWSRDSNQPQHF
15 | TRBD2 | TRBJ2-7 | NA | TRBV19 | TGTGCCAGTAGTATAGGGACGGGAGGGCCCAACGAGCAGTACTTC | CASSIGTGGPNEQYF
17 | NA | TRBJ1-3 | NA | TRBV7-8 | TGTGCCAGCAGCCCCGGTTGGGGGCAGACCCCTGGAAACACCATATATTTT | CASSPGWGQTPGNTIYF
12 | NA | TRBJ1-5 | NA | TRBV5-6 | TGTGCCAGCAGCTTGTCACTTCAGCCCCAGCATTTT | CASSLSLQPQHF
13 | TRBD2 | TRBJ2-5 | NA | TRBV5-6 | TGTGCCAGCAGCCTAGCGGGGGGTGAGACCCAGTACTTC | CASSLAGGETQYF
15 | NA | TRBJ1-1 | NA | TRBV15 | TGTGCCACCGAGGGTACGGAAAACATGAACACTGAAGCTTTCTTT | CATEGTENMNTEAFF
13 | NA | TRBJ1-1 | few | TRBV2 | TGTGCCAGCAGTGTGTCCAGGGACACTGAAGCTTTCTTT | CASSVSRDTEAFF
15 | TRBD1 | TRBJ2-1 | NA | TRBV10-3 | TGTGCCATCAGTGAGAGGGACAGAGTCTACAATGAGCAGTTCTTC | CAISERDRVYNEQFF
13 | NA | TRBJ1-1 | few | TRBV6-1 | TGTGCCAGCAGTCCCCAAGGAGAAAGAGAAGCTTTCTTT | CASSPQGEREAFF
16 | NA | TRBJ2-3 | NA | TRBV11-2 | TGTGCCAGCAGCTTAGTTATACAGTCTAGCACAGATACGCAGTATTTT | CASSLVIQSSTDTQYF
13 | TRBD1 | TRBJ1-2 | NA | TRBV5-6 | TGTGCCAGCAGGGACAGGGGGTACTATGGCTACACCTTC | CASRDRGYYGYTF
16 | TRBD1 | TRBJ2-7 | once | TRBV5-8 | TGTGCCAGCAGCCTGGGCACAGGGGGCGATATTGACGAGCAGTACTTC | CASSLGTGGDIDEQYF
12 | NA | TRBJ1-2 | once | TRBV2 | TGTGCCAGCAGTGACAGCTCCTATGGCTACACCTTC | CASSDSSYGYTF